Listed here are 17 T cell receptor beta chains from one sample, sequenced in a study of blood T cells in healthy people across ages (dated by TCRdb to the mid-2010s). The library was prepared using 5' RACE. For sequencing, an Illumina HiSeq 2500 was employed. The second PCR ran for roughly 6 to 11 cycles and used a J-beta primer mix along with a sample-barcoded 5' primer. TCRdb redid the processing of the public reads, applying fastp at Q25 and MiXCR, and retained in-frame beta chains. Entries are consolidated by CDR3 protein sequence, retaining the most common genes and DNA. Across this sample there are some 900,000 distinct CDR3 sequences, with about 48% seen only once. Of the sample, around an eighth falls within the top ten clones. Sequencing was done on a sample of blood. Source of these receptors: a man aged 30 to 39 in good health.

This chain connects TRBV4-1 to TRBJ1-6; D possibly corresponds to TRBD1 (5 bases). Germline V gene sequence: CDR1 MGHRA, CDR2 YSYEKL. The germline V and J ends were trimmed by 0 bases and 4 bases, with 10 bases remaining between them. There are 16 residues in the CDR3. The CDR3 here is CASSQEGGLYNSPLHF. The CDR3 DNA sequence: TGCGCCAGCAGCCAAGAGGGGGGACTATATAATTCACCCCTCCACTTT.

Many counts were recorded for this clonotype. This chain links TRBV7-2 with TRBJ1-6; weak D call: TRBD1 (6 bases). This CDR3 has 15 residues. In germline, CDR1 is SGHTA, CDR2 FQGNSA. The V end was cut by 7 bases, the J end by 7 bases, with 17 bases between. The CDR3 here is CASTLLKGGNSPLHF. CDR3 nucleotides: TGTGCCAGCACCCTTCTTAAGGGGGGGAATTCACCCCTCCACTTT.

The chain couples TRBV6-5 to TRBJ1-6; 8 bases are shared with TRBD1. The CDR3 consists of 15 residues. The germline V gene encodes CDR1 MNHEY and CDR2 SVGAGI. The V segment lost 0 bases and the J segment 8 bases; nucleotides outside the gene matches: 3. The CDR3 DNA sequence: TGTGCCAGCAGTTACTCGATACAGGGGGATTCACCCCTCCACTTT. It is translated as CASSYSIQGDSPLHF.

The table lists this clonotype with many counts. This rearrangement joins TRBV2 to TRBJ2-7; 10 bases map to TRBD1. From germline, CDR1 is SNHLY and CDR2 FYNNEI. The CDR3 is 15 residues long. The ends lost 7 bases at V and 0 bases at J; junction bases unmatched: 6. CDR3 amino acids: CASNPGTGVSYEQYF. DNA of the CDR3: TGTGCCAGCAACCCCGGGACAGGGGTCTCCTACGAGCAGTACTTC. Variable domain in full (rest from reference TRBV2 and TRBJ2-7): EPEVTQTPSHQVTQMGQEVILRCVPISNHLYFYWYRQILGQKVEFLVSFYNNEISEKSEIFDDQFSVERPDGSNFTLKIRSTKLEDSAMYFCASNPGTGVSYEQYFGPGTRLTVT.

The gene calls are TRBV20-1 and TRBJ1-5; 8 nucleotides line up with TRBD1. Germline-derived CDR1 and CDR2 are DFQATT and SNEGSKA (reference sequence). CDR3 length: 13 amino acids. Germline trimming cut 6 bases from V and 6 bases from J; bases unmatched to any gene: 7. The CDR3 loop reads CSAAGRGLQPQHF. As DNA, the CDR3 is TGCAGTGCCGCGGGCAGGGGGCTTCAGCCCCAGCATTTT.

This clonotype came up a few times. J is TRBJ1-2 and V is TRBV29-1; D possibly corresponds to TRBD1 (6 bases). Trimming removed 4 bases at V and 2 bases at J, with 11 bases between. The CDR3 contains 13 residues. Germline V gene sequence: CDR1 SQVTM, CDR2 ANQGSEA. The CDR3 coding sequence is TGCAGCGTTGGGCCCGACAGGAACTATGGCTACACCTTC. Translating it yields CSVGPDRNYGYTF.

V and J are TRBV5-5 and TRBJ2-7; D is ambiguous. Trimming stripped 2 bases from V and 3 bases from J, with 12 bases between. Germline CDR1 SGHKS, CDR2 YYEKEE (reference sequence). The CDR3 length is 14 residues. The CDR3 DNA follows: TGTGCCAGCAGCTTCTTGGGGAATCTCTACGAGCAGTACTTC. Translating it yields CASSFLGNLYEQYF. Variable domain in full (rest from reference TRBV5-5 and TRBJ2-7): DAGVTQSPTHLIKTRGQQVTLRCSPISGHKSVSWYQQVLGQGPQFIFQYYEKEERGRGNFPDRFSARQFPNYSSELNVNALLLGDSALYLCASSFLGNLYEQYFGPGTRLTVT.

The V and J genes are TRBV2 and TRBJ2-1, with a weak D call TRBD1 (6 bases). V shed 6 bases and J shed 8 bases, with 14 bases lying between them. CDR1 is SNHLY, CDR2 FYNNEI, per germline. The length of the CDR3 is 13 residues. CDR3 amino acids: CASSKQGSHEQFF. In DNA form, the CDR3 reads TGTGCCAGCAGCAAACAGGGAAGCCATGAGCAGTTCTTC.

J is TRBJ2-7 and V is TRBV29-1; maybe TRBD1 (6 bases). The CDR3 runs 13 residues. V was pared by 7 bases and J by 4 bases, with 17 bases between. Germline V gene lookup returns CDR1 SQVTM and CDR2 ANQGSEA. The CDR3 coding sequence is TGCAGCGGGGGGAAAGAGGGGGTTTACGAGCAGTACTTC. Translating gives CSGGKEGVYEQYF.

The chain couples TRBV7-2 to TRBJ2-3, with TRBD2 as a possible D gene (7 bases). Trimming shortened V by 4 bases and J by 5 bases, and 16 bases separated the two germline ends. Germline V gene sequence: CDR1 SGHTA, CDR2 FQGNSA. This CDR3 region has 15 residues. CDR3 amino acids: CASSSGGLNGDTQYF. CDR3 in DNA: TGTGCCAGCAGCTCGGGGGGCTTGAATGGAGATACGCAGTATTTT.

The rearrangement links TRBV7-2 to TRBJ2-4; 8 bases fit TRBD1. The J call may be in error: the DNA end matches TRBJ2-7 better. The CDR3 covers 15 residues. Per germline, CDR1 SGHTA and CDR2 FQGNSA. CDR3 residues: CASSSSGQASYEQYF. DNA of the CDR3: TGTGCCAGCAGCTCGTCGGGACAGGCTTCCTACGAGCAGTACTTC.

CDR3 sequence (DNA): TGTGCCAGCATTTTCAGACGGGGACAGCAAAATTCACCCCTCCACTTT. It is translated as CASIFRRGQQNSPLHF. The V gene is TRBV6-6, the J gene TRBJ1-6, with TRBD1 matching over 7 bases. CDR1 and CDR2 (germline): MNHNY, SVGAGI (reference sequence). There are 16 residues in the CDR3. V was pared by 7 bases and J by 7 bases, with 13 bases of the junction left unmatched.

Here the CDR3 DNA reads TGTGCCAGCAGCTTAGCCGGCAGGGTGTTATACGAGCAGTACTTC. Amino acid sequence: CASSLAGRVLYEQYF. The chain joins TRBV7-8 to TRBJ2-4, with D possibly being TRBD1 (5 bases). The DNA end is a closer match to TRBJ2-7, so the J assignment may be wrong. Germline V gives CDR1 SGHVS, CDR2 FQNEAQ. This CDR3 region has 15 residues.

The chain is built from TRBV11-2 and TRBJ2-5, with TRBD2 matching over 7 bases. The CDR3 runs to 17 residues. J lost 2 bases, V lost 2 bases, and 11 bases had no gene match. Per germline, CDR1 SGHAT and CDR2 FQNNGV. CDR3 loop: CASSLLPAPAGQETQYF. The CDR3 nucleotides read TGTGCCAGCAGCTTACTACCCGCCCCAGCGGGGCAAGAGACCCAGTACTTC.

The chain recombines TRBV3-1 with TRBJ2-1; D is tentatively TRBD1 or TRBD2 (6 bases each). The germline V and J ends were trimmed by 0 bases and 4 bases, with 16 bases remaining between them. This CDR3 has 17 residues. Germline V gene sequence: CDR1 LGHDT, CDR2 YNNKEL (reference sequence). The CDR3 here is CASSQDRGGLRYNEQFF. The CDR3 DNA reads TGTGCCAGCAGCCAAGATCGAGGGGGGCTGCGTTACAATGAGCAGTTCTTC.

J is TRBJ2-5 and V is TRBV3-1; TRBD2 matches at 8 bases. Germline CDR1 LGHDT, CDR2 YNNKEL (reference sequence). This CDR3 is built from 14 residues. J lost 5 bases, V lost 8 bases, and 10 bases had no gene match. This CDR3 reads CASGYSGAQETQYF. CDR3 bases: TGTGCCAGCGGCTATAGCGGGGCGCAGGAGACCCAGTACTTC.

In the case of this clonotype: A single base separates this from a much larger clone, so it may be a read error. J is TRBJ2-6 and V is TRBV10-3; 7 bases fit TRBD1. This CDR3 has 15 amino acids. V shed 11 bases and J 2 bases; nucleotides not matched to a gene: 9. CDR1 ENHRY and CDR2 SYGVKD come from the germline V gene. The DNA for the CDR3 is TGTGCCGCCGGGACAGATCTTACTGGGGCCAACGTCCTGACTTTC. This encodes CAAGTDLTGANVLTF.